This record covers a single T cell receptor (beta chain). As yet, its antigen is unknown. This sample stems from a study of T cell repertoires in cytomegalovirus infection. Study background: Public TCR beta signature analysis indicated the presence of both CMV infection and matching HLA type. Notes on the study in general: The ex vivo response showed dominance by HLA-C-restricted CMV-specific TCR beta clonotypes. The cumulative frequency of public TCR beta families identified carriers of CMV plus the relevant HLA.

TCRdb redid the calling of the reads with MiXCR, one entry per CDR3 protein. The sample includes around 130,000 distinct CDR3 sequences, roughly a quarter seen only once; the top ten take 30% to 40%. V was pared by 6 bases and J by 4 bases, with 10 bases of the junction left unmatched. Germline CDR1 is SGHDN and CDR2 is FVKESK. The CDR3 is 17 amino acids. The chain couples TRBV14 to TRBJ2-1; 12 bases map to TRBD2. Sequencing was done on a sample of PBMCs, sequenced either directly or after in vitro stimulation (not recorded which). The sequence derives from a human donor in good health (CMV status not recorded). Some clones in this sample may be carry-over from other donors' samples. CDR3 coding DNA: TGTGCCAGCAGGCCAGTATTGACTAGCGGGAGATACAATGAGCAGTTCTTC. Amino acid sequence: CASRPVLTSGRYNEQFF. Looking up the rest from reference TRBV14 and TRBJ2-1 gives the full variable domain: EAGVTQFPSHSVIEKGQTVTLRCDPISGHDNLYWYRRVMGKEIKFLLHFVKESKQDESGMPNNRFLAERTGGTYSTLKVQPAELEDSGVYFCASRPVLTSGRYNEQFFGPGTRLTVL.